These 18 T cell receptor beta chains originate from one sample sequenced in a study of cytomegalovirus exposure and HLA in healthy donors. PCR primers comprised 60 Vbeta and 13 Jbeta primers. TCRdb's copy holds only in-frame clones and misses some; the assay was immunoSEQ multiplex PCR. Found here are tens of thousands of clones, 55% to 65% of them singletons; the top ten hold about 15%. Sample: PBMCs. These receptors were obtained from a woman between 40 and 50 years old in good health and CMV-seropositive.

The CDR3 region is CASSPGWYEQYF. In nucleotides, the CDR3 is TGTGCCAGCAGCCCCGGTTGGTACGAGCAGTACTTC. The V call is TRBV14, the J call TRBJ2-7, with D uncertain. V was clipped by 4 bases and J by 4 bases, with 8 bases between them. CDR3 size: 12 residues. CDR1 and CDR2 from the germline V gene are SGHDN and FVKESK.

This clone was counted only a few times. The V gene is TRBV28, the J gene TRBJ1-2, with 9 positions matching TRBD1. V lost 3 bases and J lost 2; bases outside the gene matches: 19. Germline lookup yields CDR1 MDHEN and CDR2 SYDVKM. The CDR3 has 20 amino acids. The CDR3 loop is CASSFARGGTGQGKNYGYTF. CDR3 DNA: TGTGCCAGCAGTTTTGCACGGGGGGGGACGGGACAGGGTAAGAACTATGGCTACACCTTC.

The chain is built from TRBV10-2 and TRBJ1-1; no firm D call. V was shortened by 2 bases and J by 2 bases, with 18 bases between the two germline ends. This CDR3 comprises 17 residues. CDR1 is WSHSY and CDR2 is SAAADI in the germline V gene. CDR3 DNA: TGCGCCAGCAGTGAGGCCCTATTGGCAGGCCCAAACACTGAAGCTTTCTTT. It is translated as CASSEALLAGPNTEAFF.

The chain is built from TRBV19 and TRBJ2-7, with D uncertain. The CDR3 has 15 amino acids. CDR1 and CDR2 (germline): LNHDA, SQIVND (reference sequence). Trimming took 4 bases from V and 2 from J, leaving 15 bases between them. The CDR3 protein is CASSTSGLVTYEQYF. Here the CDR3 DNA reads TGTGCCAGTAGTACCTCGGGTCTTGTCACCTACGAGCAGTACTTC.

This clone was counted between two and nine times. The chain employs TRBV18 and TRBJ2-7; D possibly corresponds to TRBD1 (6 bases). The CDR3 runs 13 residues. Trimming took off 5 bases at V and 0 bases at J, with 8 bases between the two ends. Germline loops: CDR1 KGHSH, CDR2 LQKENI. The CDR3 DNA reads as TGTGCCAGCTCAGACAGGTTCTCCTACGAGCAGTACTTC. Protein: CASSDRFSYEQYF.

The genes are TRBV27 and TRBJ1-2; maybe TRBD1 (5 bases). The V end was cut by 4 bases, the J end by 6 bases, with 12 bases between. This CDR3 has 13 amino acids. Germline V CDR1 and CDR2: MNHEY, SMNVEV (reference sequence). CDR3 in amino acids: CASSWSSGDGYTF. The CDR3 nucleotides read TGTGCCAGCAGTTGGTCTTCGGGGGATGGCTACACCTTC.

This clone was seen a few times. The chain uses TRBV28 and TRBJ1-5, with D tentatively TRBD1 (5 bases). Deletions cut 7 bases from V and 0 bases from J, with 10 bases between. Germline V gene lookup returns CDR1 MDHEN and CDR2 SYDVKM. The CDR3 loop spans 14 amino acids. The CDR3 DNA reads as TGTGCCAGCACCGACGGGGGTAGCAATCAGCCCCAGCATTTT. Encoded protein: CASTDGGSNQPQHF.

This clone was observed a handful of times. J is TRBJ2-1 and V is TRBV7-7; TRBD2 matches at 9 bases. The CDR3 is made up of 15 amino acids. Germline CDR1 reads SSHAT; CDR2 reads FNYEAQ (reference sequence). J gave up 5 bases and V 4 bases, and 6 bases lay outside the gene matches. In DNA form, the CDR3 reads TGTGCCAGCAGCTCCTCTAGCGGGACCCACAATGAGCAGTTCTTC. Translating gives CASSSSSGTHNEQFF.

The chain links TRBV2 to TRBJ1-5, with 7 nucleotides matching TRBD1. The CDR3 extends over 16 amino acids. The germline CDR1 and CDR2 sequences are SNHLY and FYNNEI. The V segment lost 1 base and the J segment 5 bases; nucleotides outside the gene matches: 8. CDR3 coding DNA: TGTGCCAGCAGTGAAGTCAGGGGGAGCCCCCATCAGCCCCAGCATTTT. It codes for CASSEVRGSPHQPQHF.

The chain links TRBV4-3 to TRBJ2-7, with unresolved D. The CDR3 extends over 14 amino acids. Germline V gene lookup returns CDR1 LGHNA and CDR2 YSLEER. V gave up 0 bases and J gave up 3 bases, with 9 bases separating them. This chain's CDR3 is CASSQENLLYEQYF. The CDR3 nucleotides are TGCGCCAGCAGCCAAGAGAACCTACTCTACGAGCAGTACTTC.

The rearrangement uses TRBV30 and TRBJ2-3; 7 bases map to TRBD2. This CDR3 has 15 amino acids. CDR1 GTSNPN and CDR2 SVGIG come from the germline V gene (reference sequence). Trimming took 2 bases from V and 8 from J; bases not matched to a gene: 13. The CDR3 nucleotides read TGTGCCTGGAGTCCTTGGGACGGGGGGAGTGGTACGCAGTATTTT. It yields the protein CAWSPWDGGSGTQYF.

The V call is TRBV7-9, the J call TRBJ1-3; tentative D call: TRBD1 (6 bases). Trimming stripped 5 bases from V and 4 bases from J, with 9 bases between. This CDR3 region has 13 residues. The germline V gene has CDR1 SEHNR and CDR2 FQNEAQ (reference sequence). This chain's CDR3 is CASSPQGGNTIYF. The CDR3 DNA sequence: TGTGCCAGCAGCCCCCAGGGGGGAAACACCATATATTTT.

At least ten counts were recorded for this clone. CDR3 sequence (DNA): TGTGCCAGCAGCCCTTCGAACACTGAAGCTTTCTTT. Protein: CASSPSNTEAFF. The chain links TRBV13 to TRBJ1-1, with D uncertain. CDR1 is PRHDT and CDR2 is FYEKMQ in the germline V gene (reference sequence). The V and J ends lost 5 bases and 1 base respectively, with 5 bases between them. The CDR3 runs to 12 residues.

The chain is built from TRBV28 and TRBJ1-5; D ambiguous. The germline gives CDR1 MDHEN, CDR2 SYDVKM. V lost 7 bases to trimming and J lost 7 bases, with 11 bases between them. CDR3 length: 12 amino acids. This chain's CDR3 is CASISGSQPQHF. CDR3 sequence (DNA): TGTGCCAGCATCTCCGGGAGCCAGCCCCAGCATTTT.

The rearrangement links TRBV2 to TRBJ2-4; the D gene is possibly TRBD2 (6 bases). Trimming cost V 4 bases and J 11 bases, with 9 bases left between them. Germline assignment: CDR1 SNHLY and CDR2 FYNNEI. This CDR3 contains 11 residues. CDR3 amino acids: CASSAEGVQYF. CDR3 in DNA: TGTGCCAGCAGTGCGGAGGGCGTTCAGTACTTC.

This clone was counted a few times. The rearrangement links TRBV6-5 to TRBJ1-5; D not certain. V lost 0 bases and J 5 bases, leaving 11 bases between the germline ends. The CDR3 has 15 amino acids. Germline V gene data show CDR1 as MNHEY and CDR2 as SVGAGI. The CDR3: CASSYSSGNHQPQHF. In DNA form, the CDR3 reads TGTGCCAGCAGTTACTCGTCGGGAAACCATCAGCCCCAGCATTTT.

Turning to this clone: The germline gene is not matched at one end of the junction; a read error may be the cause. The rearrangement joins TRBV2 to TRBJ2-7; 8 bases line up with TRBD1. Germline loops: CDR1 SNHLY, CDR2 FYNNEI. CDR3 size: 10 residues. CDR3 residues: CASRLDREDF. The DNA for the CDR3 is TGTGCCAGCAGACTGGACAGGGAAGACTTC.

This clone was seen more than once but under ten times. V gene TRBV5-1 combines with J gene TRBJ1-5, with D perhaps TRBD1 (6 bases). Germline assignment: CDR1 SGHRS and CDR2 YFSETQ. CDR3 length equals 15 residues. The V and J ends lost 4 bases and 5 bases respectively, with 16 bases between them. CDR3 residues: CASSPSGTTDQPQHF. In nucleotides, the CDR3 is TGCGCCAGCAGCCCCTCTGGGACAACCGATCAGCCCCAGCATTTT.